Listed here are 10 T cell receptor beta chains from one sample, sequenced in a study of T-cell memory formation after mild COVID-19. TCRdb recomputed calls from the 5' RACE reads with MiXCR, one row per CDR3 protein. The data contain roughly 300,000 distinct CDR3 sequences, around 16% of them seen just once; the ten biggest clones take up 23%. Sequencing was carried out using PBMCs or a T cell subset sorted from them (not recorded which). These receptors came from a man younger than 35 who had mild COVID-19 (a few samples of this study predate the infection). Cell type and time point are not known.

The CDR3 reads CASSEGSSGVAETQYF. Here the CDR3 DNA reads TGCGCCAGCAGCGAGGGATCATCAGGGGTGGCGGAGACCCAGTACTTC. The chain recombines TRBV5-1 with TRBJ2-5; TRBD1 might be the D (6 bases). This CDR3 has 16 residues. Trimming cost V 4 bases and J 5 bases, with 21 bases left between them. CDR1 and CDR2 from the germline V gene are SGHRS and YFSETQ.

This clonotype was detected a few times. This sequence joins TRBV7-8 and TRBJ1-5, with D hard to call. The CDR3 consists of 14 residues. In germline, CDR1 is SGHVS, CDR2 FQNEAQ. Trimming shortened V by 1 base and J by 5 bases, and 9 bases separated the two germline ends. The DNA for the CDR3 is TGTGCCAGCAGCTTAGTGGGAGGCGATCAGCCCCAGCATTTT. Translated, it gives CASSLVGGDQPQHF.

The rearrangement links TRBV19 to TRBJ2-1; TRBD1 agrees at 8 bases. J gave up 2 bases and V 3 bases, and 3 bases lay outside the gene matches. CDR3 length equals 15 residues. From germline, CDR1 is LNHDA and CDR2 SQIVND (reference sequence). The DNA of the CDR3 is TGTGCCAGTAGTATCGGGACAGGACCCTACAATGAGCAGTTCTTC. Translating gives CASSIGTGPYNEQFF.

The table lists this clonotype with a few counts. This chain uses TRBV12-3 or TRBV12-4 with TRBJ2-3; 12 bases match TRBD2. The CDR3 runs 16 residues. V dropped 6 bases and J dropped 6; count of bases not matched to a gene: 10. CDR3: CASRRTSGGPGDTQYF. CDR3 DNA: TGTGCCAGCAGACGCACTAGCGGGGGGCCGGGGGATACGCAGTATTTT.

This rearrangement joins TRBV11-1 to TRBJ2-1; weak D call: TRBD2 (5 bases). In germline, CDR1 is SGHAT, CDR2 FQDESV (reference sequence). V was pared by 4 bases and J by 3 bases, with 16 bases between. The CDR3 has 16 residues. The CDR3 nucleotides read TGTGCCAGCAGCTCCCGGAGCCTCGGGGTCTACAATGAGCAGTTCTTC. Protein sequence: CASSSRSLGVYNEQFF.

The J gene is TRBJ2-7, the V gene TRBV9; 7 nucleotides match TRBD2. CDR3 length: 15 amino acids. CDR1 and CDR2 (germline): SGDLS, YYNGEE. Trimming took 0 bases from V and 2 from J; bases not matched to a gene: 5. In DNA form, the CDR3 reads TGTGCCAGCAGCGTAGCTGGGGGGGGGACCTACGAGCAGTACTTC. This gives the protein CASSVAGGGTYEQYF.

The rearrangement joins TRBV13 to TRBJ2-7; 7 nucleotides match TRBD2. There are 16 residues in the CDR3. Per germline, CDR1 PRHDT and CDR2 FYEKMQ (reference sequence). J was trimmed by 3 bases and V by 4 bases; bases with no gene match: 12. CDR3 loop: CASSSSDLGGIYEQYF. In DNA, the CDR3 is TGTGCCAGCAGCTCGTCTGACCTGGGGGGGATCTACGAGCAGTACTTC.

V gene TRBV12-3 or TRBV12-4 combines with J gene TRBJ1-6; D may be TRBD1 (6 bases). The CDR3 covers 13 residues. Trimming pared 6 bases from V and 11 bases from J, leaving 14 bases between. CDR3 nucleotide sequence: TGTGCCAGCAGCGGACAGTTTTACCCACCCCTCCACTTT. This sequence encodes CASSGQFYPPLHF.

This chain joins TRBV5-4 and TRBJ2-2; D is unresolved. Per the germline V gene, CDR1 is SGHNT and CDR2 is YYREEE (reference sequence). The CDR3 extends over 14 amino acids. Trimming left V 4 bases short and J 5 bases short, with 12 bases between. The CDR3 spells CASSQIASTGELFF. CDR3 sequence (DNA): TGTGCCAGCAGCCAGATAGCATCTACCGGGGAGCTGTTTTTT.

In this sample, this clonotype turned up a few times. The V call is TRBV6-5, the J call TRBJ2-3; 11 nucleotides match TRBD2. The CDR3 runs 15 residues. Looked up from germline, CDR1 is MNHEY and CDR2 is SVGAGI. Trimming took 6 bases from V and 6 from J; bases not matched to a gene: 8. CDR3 in amino acids: CASRETSGGFDTQYF. CDR3 bases: TGTGCCAGCAGGGAAACTAGCGGGGGTTTCGATACGCAGTATTTT.